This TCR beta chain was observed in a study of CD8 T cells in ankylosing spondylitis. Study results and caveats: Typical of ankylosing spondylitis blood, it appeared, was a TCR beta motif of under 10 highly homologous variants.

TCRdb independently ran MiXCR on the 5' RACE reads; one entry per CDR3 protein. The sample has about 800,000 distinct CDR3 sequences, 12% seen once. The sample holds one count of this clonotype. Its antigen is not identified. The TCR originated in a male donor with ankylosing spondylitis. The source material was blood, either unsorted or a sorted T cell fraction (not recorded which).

The CDR3 loop is CASSEEPGPPYNEQFF. Written as DNA, the CDR3 is TGTGCCAGCAGTGAAGAGCCGGGTCCCCCCTACAATGAGCAGTTCTTC. The V gene is TRBV6-1, the J gene TRBJ2-1; D ambiguous. The germline V and J ends were trimmed by 1 base and 2 bases, with 12 bases remaining between them. This CDR3 is built from 16 residues. Germline-derived CDR1 and CDR2 are MNHNS and SASEGT.